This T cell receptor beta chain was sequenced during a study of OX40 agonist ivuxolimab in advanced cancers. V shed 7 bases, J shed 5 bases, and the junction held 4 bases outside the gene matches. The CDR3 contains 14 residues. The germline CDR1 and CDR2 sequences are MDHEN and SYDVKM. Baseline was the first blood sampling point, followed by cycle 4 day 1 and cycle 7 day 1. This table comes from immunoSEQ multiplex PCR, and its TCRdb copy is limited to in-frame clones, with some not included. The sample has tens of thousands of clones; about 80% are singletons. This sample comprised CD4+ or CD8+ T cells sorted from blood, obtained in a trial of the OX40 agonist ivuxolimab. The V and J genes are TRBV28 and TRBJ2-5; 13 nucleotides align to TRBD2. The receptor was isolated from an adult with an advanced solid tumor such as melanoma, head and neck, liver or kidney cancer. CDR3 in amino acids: CASIRLAGGETQYF. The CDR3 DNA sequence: TGTGCCAGCATAAGACTAGCGGGAGGTGAGACCCAGTACTTC.